Shown below are 28 T cell receptor beta chains from a single sample sequenced in a study of OX40 agonist ivuxolimab in advanced cancers. Only in-frame clones appear in the TCRdb table, and some are missing; sequencing was by immunoSEQ multiplex PCR. Among roughly 59,000 clones listed, approximately 84% were seen once. Specimen: CD4+ or CD8+ T cells sorted from blood, collected in a trial of the OX40 agonist ivuxolimab. All receptors derive from an adult with an advanced solid tumor such as melanoma, head and neck, liver or kidney cancer.

V usage is TRBV6-1 and J usage is TRBJ2-2; D is uncertain. Germline-derived CDR1 and CDR2 are MNHNS and SASEGT. V dropped 3 bases and J dropped 6 bases, with 11 bases sitting between them. The CDR3 covers 14 residues. CDR3 nucleotide sequence: TGTGCCAGCAGTGATGAGTTTTGGTCCGGGGAGCTGTTTTTT. Encoded protein: CASSDEFWSGELFF.

This chain uses TRBV18 with TRBJ1-1, with a weak D call TRBD1 (6 bases). The CDR3 spans 11 residues. V lost 6 bases to trimming and J lost 9 bases, with 11 bases between them. Germline V lookup: CDR1 KGHSH, CDR2 LQKENI. CDR3 sequence reads: CASSAQGQAFF. The CDR3 DNA reads TGTGCCAGCTCGGCACAGGGCCAAGCTTTCTTT.

The V and J genes are TRBV28 and TRBJ2-5; D is undetermined. Germline CDR1 reads MDHEN; CDR2 reads SYDVKM. With 2 bases removed from V and 5 bases from J, the gap between germline ends came to 15 bases. The CDR3 extends over 15 amino acids. CDR3 sequence reads: CASSLAHPLRETQYF. In DNA, the CDR3 is TGTGCCAGCAGTTTAGCCCACCCCCTGAGGGAGACCCAGTACTTC.

The rearrangement links TRBV7-3 to TRBJ2-3, with D uncertain. The V and J ends lost 6 bases and 0 bases respectively, with 7 bases between them. Germline V gene sequence: CDR1 SGHTA, CDR2 FQGTGA. The CDR3 runs 13 residues. CDR3 nucleotides: TGTGCCAGCAGTCCGACTAGCACAGATACGCAGTATTTT. Translating gives CASSPTSTDTQYF.

This sequence joins TRBV9 and TRBJ2-1; possibly TRBD1 or TRBD2 for D (7 bases each). This CDR3 comprises 16 residues. V lost 7 bases and J lost 3, with 20 bases in between. Germline-derived CDR1 and CDR2 are SGDLS and YYNGEE. CDR3 loop: CASSRGLAANYNEQFF. CDR3 coding DNA: TGTGCCAGCTCGAGGGGGCTAGCGGCAAACTACAATGAGCAGTTCTTC. Full variable domain (rest looked up from reference TRBV9 and TRBJ2-1): DSGVTQTPKHLITATGQRVTLRCSPRSGDLSVYWYQQSLDQGLQFLIQYYNGEERAKGNILERFSAQQFPDLHSELNLSSLELGDSALYFCASSRGLAANYNEQFFGPGTRLTVL.

The chain recombines TRBV5-1 with TRBJ2-3; no definite D call. Between the trimmed V and J ends, which lost 2 bases and 2 bases, there was a span of 3 bases. CDR3 length: 12 residues. From germline, CDR1 is SGHRS and CDR2 YFSETQ. The CDR3 DNA is TGCGCCAGCAGCTTCGACACAGATACGCAGTATTTT. Its protein is CASSFDTDTQYF.

The chain recombines TRBV7-8 with TRBJ1-1; D gene ambiguous. CDR3 length equals 13 residues. CDR1 SGHVS and CDR2 FQNEAQ come from the germline V gene. V was pared by 3 bases and J by 1 base, with 6 bases between. CDR3 sequence (DNA): TGTGCCAGCAGCTTCTCCAAGAACACTGAAGCTTTCTTT. It encodes CASSFSKNTEAFF.

This chain links TRBV28 with TRBJ1-4; D gene uncertain. CDR1 and CDR2 (germline): MDHEN, SYDVKM. The CDR3 spans 15 residues. V was pared by 6 bases and J by 4 bases, with 15 bases between. The CDR3 coding sequence is TGTGCCAGCAGGCCCCTAGGGCGGAATAATGAAAAACTGTTTTTT. This codes for CASRPLGRNNEKLFF. The full variable domain, rest sourced from reference TRBV28 and TRBJ1-4, is DVKVTQSSRYLVKRTGEKVFLECVQDMDHENMFWYRQDPGLGLRLIYFSYDVKMKEKGDIPEGYSVSREKKERFSLILESASTNQTSMYLCASRPLGRNNEKLFFGSGTQLSVL.

The V and J genes are TRBV28 and TRBJ1-2; 9 nucleotides agree with TRBD1. Germline loops: CDR1 MDHEN, CDR2 SYDVKM. The ends lost 4 bases at V and 2 bases at J; junction bases unmatched: 5. The CDR3 totals 15 residues. This CDR3 reads CASSSGQGVNYGYTF. CDR3 bases: TGTGCCAGCAGTTCGGGACAGGGAGTAAACTATGGCTACACCTTC.

CDR3 nucleotide sequence: TGTGCCAGCAGCTCCGGACTAGCGGGGGTTGAGACCCAGTACTTC. As protein: CASSSGLAGVETQYF. The J gene is TRBJ2-5, the V gene TRBV7-9; 13 positions agree with TRBD2. CDR3 length: 15 amino acids. From germline, CDR1 is SEHNR and CDR2 FQNEAQ (reference sequence). Trimming cost V 4 bases and J 5 bases; bases outside gene matches: 4. Full variable domain (missing parts from reference TRBV7-9 and TRBJ2-5): DTGVSQNPRHKITKRGQNVTFRCDPISEHNRLYWYRQTLGQGPEFLTYFQNEAQLEKSRLLSDRFSAERPKGSFSTLEIQRTEQGDSAMYLCASSSGLAGVETQYFGPGTRLLVL.

V usage is TRBV29-1 and J usage is TRBJ1-1; 10 bases are shared with TRBD1. Trimming cost V 6 bases and J 5 bases; bases outside gene matches: 6. In germline, CDR1 is SQVTM, CDR2 ANQGSEA. The length of the CDR3 is 13 residues. The CDR3 DNA reads TGCAGCGTAGCGACAGGGGGCTGGACTGAAGCTTTCTTT. This translates into CSVATGGWTEAFF.

This rearrangement joins TRBV7-2 to TRBJ2-2; TRBD1 matches at 7 bases. CDR3 size: 15 residues. V lost 7 bases, J lost 4 bases, and 9 bases stayed unmatched. Per germline, CDR1 SGHTA and CDR2 FQGNSA. Written as DNA, the CDR3 is TGTGCCAGCACCCAGAACAGGGGTGGCACCGGGGAGCTGTTTTTT. Its protein product is CASTQNRGGTGELFF.

The gene calls are TRBV6-5 and TRBJ2-7; possibly TRBD2 for D (6 bases). From germline, CDR1 is MNHEY and CDR2 SVGAGI. Trimming pared 5 bases from V and 3 bases from J, leaving 17 bases between. CDR3 length: 15 amino acids. The CDR3 reads CASSRGRDWNYEQYF. DNA for the CDR3: TGTGCCAGCAGTCGGGGCCGGGACTGGAACTACGAGCAGTACTTC.

V gene TRBV5-1 combines with J gene TRBJ2-2; 7 bases are shared with TRBD2. Unmatched junction bases numbered 9, after V lost 4 bases and J lost 3 bases. The CDR3 consists of 16 residues. Looked up from germline, CDR1 is SGHRS and CDR2 is YFSETQ. CDR3 loop: CASSPQFAGDTGELFF. The CDR3 nucleotides are TGCGCCAGCAGCCCTCAATTCGCGGGGGACACCGGGGAGCTGTTTTTT. The full variable domain, its missing parts supplied by reference TRBV5-1 and TRBJ2-2, is KAGVTQTPRYLIKTRGQQVTLSCSPISGHRSVSWYQQTPGQGLQFLFEYFSETQRNKGNFPGRFSGRQFSNSRSEMNVSTLELGDSALYLCASSPQFAGDTGELFFGEGSRLTVL.

The rearrangement joins TRBV9 to TRBJ2-3; D might be TRBD2 (5 bases). The germline V gene has CDR1 SGDLS and CDR2 YYNGEE. CDR3 length equals 15 residues. V was trimmed by 0 bases and J by 1 base, leaving 9 bases between them. The DNA for the CDR3 is TGTGCCAGCAGCGTAGGGGGAGTTCGCACAGATACGCAGTATTTT. Amino acids: CASSVGGVRTDTQYF.

The rearrangement links TRBV6-1 to TRBJ1-1; a possible D gene is TRBD1 (5 bases). Germline lookup yields CDR1 MNHNS and CDR2 SASEGT. The CDR3 loop spans 14 amino acids. Trimming took off 6 bases at V and 1 base at J, with 12 bases between the two ends. The CDR3 bases are TGTGCCAGCAGCGACAGCAACAAGAACACTGAAGCTTTCTTT. Translated: CASSDSNKNTEAFF.

The rearrangement uses TRBV19 and TRBJ2-3; 7 nucleotides align to TRBD1. J gave up 3 bases and V 6 bases, and 6 bases lay outside the gene matches. This CDR3 region has 14 residues. Per germline, CDR1 LNHDA and CDR2 SQIVND (reference sequence). As DNA, the CDR3 is TGTGCCAGTAGGTCGACAGGGTCGACAGATACGCAGTATTTT. Encoded protein: CASRSTGSTDTQYF.

The chain uses TRBV30 and TRBJ1-1, with D hard to call. CDR1 and CDR2 from the germline V gene are GTSNPN and SVGIG (reference sequence). The V and J ends lost 6 bases and 3 bases respectively, with 11 bases between them. This CDR3 spans 12 amino acids. As DNA, the CDR3 is TGTGCCTGCCACCTAGAGGACACTGAAGCTTTCTTT. This encodes CACHLEDTEAFF.

The chain links TRBV18 to TRBJ1-3; 7 nucleotides match TRBD1. The germline V gene has CDR1 KGHSH and CDR2 LQKENI. With V trimmed by 5 bases and J by 0 bases, 7 bases remained unmatched. The CDR3 sequence is 16 residues long. This chain's CDR3 is CASSTTGSSSGNTIYF. CDR3 nucleotides: TGTGCCAGCTCAACGACAGGGTCCTCCTCTGGAAACACCATATATTTT.

The V gene is TRBV2, the J gene TRBJ2-2; tentative D call: TRBD1 (6 bases). Trimming shortened V by 5 bases and J by 1 base, and 11 bases separated the two germline ends. In germline, CDR1 is SNHLY, CDR2 FYNNEI. This CDR3 has 15 amino acids. This CDR3 is CASSLDRQNTGELFF. The CDR3 coding sequence is TGTGCCAGCAGTCTAGACAGGCAGAACACCGGGGAGCTGTTTTTT.

V gene TRBV11-1 combines with J gene TRBJ2-3; TRBD2 might be the D (7 bases). The CDR3 has 18 amino acids. Trimming stripped 3 bases from V and 0 bases from J, with 19 bases between. The germline V gene encodes CDR1 SGHAT and CDR2 FQDESV (reference sequence). The CDR3 nucleotides are TGTGCCAGCAGCTTGGGGGCTCTGGCTAGCGGAAGCACAGATACGCAGTATTTT. It is translated as CASSLGALASGSTDTQYF.

J is TRBJ1-1 and V is TRBV6-6; TRBD1 matches at 7 bases. The CDR3 contains 14 residues. The V segment lost 6 bases and the J segment 3 bases; nucleotides outside the gene matches: 7. Germline CDR1 MNHNY, CDR2 SVGAGI (reference sequence). The CDR3 region has the DNA TGTGCCAGCAGCCAGACAGGGACGGACACTGAAGCTTTCTTT. It encodes CASSQTGTDTEAFF.

This clone was detected a few times. The V call is TRBV5-5, the J call TRBJ1-2; tentative D call: TRBD1 (6 bases). The germline gives CDR1 SGHKS, CDR2 YYEKEE (reference sequence). The CDR3 length is 14 residues. V lost 4 bases, J lost 5 bases, and 15 bases lay in between. The CDR3 coding sequence is TGTGCCAGCAGCGGCGAACAGGGTCGTTATGGCTACACCTTC. It translates to CASSGEQGRYGYTF.

This chain connects TRBV28 to TRBJ1-1, with unresolved D. The V end lost 1 base, the J end lost 11 bases, and 11 bases lay between the germline ends. The germline gives CDR1 MDHEN, CDR2 SYDVKM. This CDR3 contains 12 residues. Here the CDR3 DNA reads TGTGCCAGCAGTTTATCTCTGACCGGGGCTTTCTTT. This translates into CASSLSLTGAFF.

CDR3 in DNA: TGTGCCAGCAACGGGAATAGCAATCAGCCCCAGCATTTT. Translating gives CASNGNSNQPQHF. This chain links TRBV2 with TRBJ1-5; D remains unclear. The V gene's germline CDR1 is SNHLY and CDR2 FYNNEI. V was trimmed by 7 bases and J by 0 bases, leaving 7 bases between them. The CDR3 runs to 13 residues.

This chain uses TRBV4-1 with TRBJ2-5; D might be TRBD1 (5 bases). The J call is doubtful: the DNA matches TRBJ2-7 better. This CDR3 region has 13 residues. Germline-derived CDR1 and CDR2 are MGHRA and YSYEKL. CDR3 nucleotides: TGCGCCAGCAGCCTTGACAGAAACTACGAGCAGTACTTC. Translated, it gives CASSLDRNYEQYF.

The chain couples TRBV7-2 to TRBJ2-6, with D unresolved. Germline V CDR1 and CDR2: SGHTA, FQGNSA. CDR3 length: 12 amino acids. V lost 4 bases and J lost 2, with 0 bases in between. The CDR3 reads CASSSGANVLTF. The DNA of the CDR3 is TGTGCCAGCAGCTCTGGGGCCAACGTCCTGACTTTC.

The chain combines TRBV5-1 with TRBJ2-1, with 9 bases identical to TRBD2. The CDR3 is 14 amino acids. Germline V gene sequence: CDR1 SGHRS, CDR2 YFSETQ. The V gene end was trimmed by 5 bases and the J gene end by 8 bases; junction bases not matched to a gene: 8. In DNA form, the CDR3 reads TGCGCCAGCAGGGGGGTAGCGGGAGTCGATGAGCAGTTCTTC. Translated, it gives CASRGVAGVDEQFF.